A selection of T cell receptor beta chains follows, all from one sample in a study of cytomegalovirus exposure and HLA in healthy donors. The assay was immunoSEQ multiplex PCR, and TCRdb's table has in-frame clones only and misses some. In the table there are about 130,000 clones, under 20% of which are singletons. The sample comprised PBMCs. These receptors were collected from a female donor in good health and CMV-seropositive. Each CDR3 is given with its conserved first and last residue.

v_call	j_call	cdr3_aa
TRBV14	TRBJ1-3	CASSEPGFSGNTIYF
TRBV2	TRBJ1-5	CASDSGTGISAQHF
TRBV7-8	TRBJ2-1	CASSQLAGVSYNEQFF
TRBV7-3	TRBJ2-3	CASSPDIAGLSTDTQYF
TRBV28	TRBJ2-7	CATVGGFTYEQYF
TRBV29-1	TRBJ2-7	CSGGLADYEQYF
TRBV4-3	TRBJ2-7	CASSQVRGVFYEQYF
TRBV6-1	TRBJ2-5	CATTLRVRTGKTQYF
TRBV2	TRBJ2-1	CATNPGTSGTVFF
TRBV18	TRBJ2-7	CASSPFRTSGAYEQYF
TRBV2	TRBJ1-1	CASSGGGNTEAFF
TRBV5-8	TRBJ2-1	CASSSEGGVYNEQFF
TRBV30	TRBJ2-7	CAWSAGGAAYEQYF
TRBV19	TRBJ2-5	CASSRLAGSWETQYF
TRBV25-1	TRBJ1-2	CASSEYIGSEWGYTF
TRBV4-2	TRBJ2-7	CASSPSGSRYEQYF
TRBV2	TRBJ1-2	CASSEAWEAGYTF
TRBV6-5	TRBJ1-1	CASSRWQGDVTEAFF
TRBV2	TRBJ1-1	CASSLNDRAGTEAFF
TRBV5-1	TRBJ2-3	CASSWALAGIADTQYF
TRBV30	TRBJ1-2	CAWSRDSYGYTF
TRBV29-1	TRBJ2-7	CSVELVGQGNYEQYF
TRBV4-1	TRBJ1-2	CASSQDLSYGYTF
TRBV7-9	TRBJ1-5	CASSLARGESNQPQHF
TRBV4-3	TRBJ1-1	CASSRWTATNTEAFF
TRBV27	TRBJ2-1	CASGDRGDEQFF
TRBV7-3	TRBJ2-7	CASSFAAGAYEQYF
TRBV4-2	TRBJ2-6	CASSQVSSSGANVLTF
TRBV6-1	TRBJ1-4	CASSREAQTEKLFF
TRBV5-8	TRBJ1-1	CASSTGGGANEAFF
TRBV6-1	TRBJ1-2	CASSLGGGGYGYTF
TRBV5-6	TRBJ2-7	CASSFGASSYEQYF
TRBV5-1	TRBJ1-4	CASSRLGTGSNEKLFF
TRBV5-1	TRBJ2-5	CASSLVTGRQETQYF
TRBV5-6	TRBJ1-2	CASSPLPLQGASYGYTF
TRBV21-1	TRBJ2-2	CASSKVRAGELFF
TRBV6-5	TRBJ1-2	CASSFLQGWGYTF